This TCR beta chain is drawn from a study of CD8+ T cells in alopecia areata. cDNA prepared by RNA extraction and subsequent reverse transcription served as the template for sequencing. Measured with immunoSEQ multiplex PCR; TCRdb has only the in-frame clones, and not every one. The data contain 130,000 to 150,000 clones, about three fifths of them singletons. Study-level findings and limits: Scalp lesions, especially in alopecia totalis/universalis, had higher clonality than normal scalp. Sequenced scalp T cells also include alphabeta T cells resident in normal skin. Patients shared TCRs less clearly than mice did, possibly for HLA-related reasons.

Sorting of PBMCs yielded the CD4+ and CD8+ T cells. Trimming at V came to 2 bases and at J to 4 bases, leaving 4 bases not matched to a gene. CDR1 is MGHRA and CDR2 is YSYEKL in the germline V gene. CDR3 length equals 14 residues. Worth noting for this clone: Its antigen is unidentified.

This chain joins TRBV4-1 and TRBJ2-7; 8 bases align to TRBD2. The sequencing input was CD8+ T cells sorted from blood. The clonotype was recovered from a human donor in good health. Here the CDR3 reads CASSQKTSEYEQYF. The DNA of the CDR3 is TGCGCCAGCAGCCAAAAGACTAGCGAATACGAGCAGTACTTC.